A selection of T cell receptor beta chains follows, all from one sample in a study of radiotherapy plus CTLA-4 blockade in lung cancer. Profiled with immunoSEQ multiplex PCR; TCRdb holds only in-frame clones, not every one. The sample lists about 95,000 clones, about 80% occurring once. Here the sequenced sample was peripheral blood, taken from a patient treated with radiotherapy plus ipilimumab. These TCRs come from a human donor with non-small cell lung cancer who had stable disease on radiotherapy plus ipilimumab. The CDR3 runs from the conserved cysteine through the conserved F or W. The order of the fields is V gene, clone size, CDR3 length, J gene, D gene, CDR3 protein, CDR3 DNA. D genes are given only for firm matches. For some rows the clone size is stated as once, few or many, or as a class when expanded; others skip it.

V: TRBV30; size: .; length: 13; J: TRBJ1-1; D: TRBD1; CDR3: CACPGQRVVGAFF; DNA: TGTGCCTGTCCGGGACAGAGGGTGGTTGGAGCTTTCTTT
V: TRBV11-2; size: .; length: 14; J: TRBJ1-2; D: .; CDR3: CASSLDVQNYGYTF; DNA: TGTGCCAGCAGCTTAGACGTACAGAACTATGGCTACACCTTC
V: TRBV15; size: .; length: 15; J: TRBJ1-2; D: .; CDR3: CATSREVGPNYGYTF; DNA: TGCGCCACCAGCAGAGAGGTAGGGCCAAACTATGGCTACACCTTC
V: TRBV5-1; size: once; length: 15; J: TRBJ2-1; D: TRBD2; CDR3: CASSSTGTTPNEQFF; DNA: TGCGCCAGCAGCTCAACCGGGACTACACCAAATGAGCAGTTCTTC
V: TRBV2; size: few; length: 13; J: TRBJ1-3; D: .; CDR3: CASSFSSGNTIYF; DNA: TGTGCCAGCAGCTTTAGCTCTGGAAACACCATATATTTT
V: TRBV7-9; size: .; length: 19; J: TRBJ2-7; D: TRBD2; CDR3: CASSHVLTSGRRNSYEQYF; DNA: TGTGCCAGCAGCCACGTCCTGACTAGCGGGAGACGAAACTCCTACGAGCAGTACTTC
V: TRBV7-6; size: .; length: 14; J: TRBJ1-4; D: .; CDR3: CASSFAPANEKLFF; DNA: TGTGCCAGCAGCTTCGCGCCGGCTAATGAAAAACTGTTTTTT
V: TRBV7-3; size: .; length: 16; J: TRBJ2-2; D: .; CDR3: CASSLAGPLVTGELFF; DNA: TGTGCCAGCAGCTTAGCCGGACCTCTGGTCACCGGGGAGCTGTTTTTT
V: TRBV4-2; size: .; length: 18; J: TRBJ2-4; D: TRBD2; CDR3: CASSRASGREVAKNIQYF; DNA: TGTGCCAGCAGCAGGGCTAGCGGGAGGGAAGTAGCCAAAAACATTCAGTACTTC
V: TRBV6-5; size: .; length: 15; J: TRBJ1-1; D: .; CDR3: CASSPRSPANTEAFF; DNA: TGTGCCAGCAGCCCGAGGAGCCCAGCGAACACTGAAGCTTTCTTT
V: TRBV19; size: few; length: 17; J: TRBJ1-6; D: .; CDR3: CASIDSLEGSYNSPLHF; DNA: TGTGCCAGTATTGACTCCTTAGAGGGCTCCTATAATTCACCCCTCCACTTT
V: TRBV28; size: .; length: 14; J: TRBJ2-7; D: .; CDR3: CASRPTGNPYEQYF; DNA: TGTGCCAGCAGACCAACAGGGAACCCCTACGAGCAGTACTTC
V: TRBV9; size: .; length: 15; J: TRBJ2-1; D: TRBD2; CDR3: CASSKAGATLNEQFF; DNA: TGTGCCAGCAGTAAAGCGGGAGCCACCCTCAATGAGCAGTTCTTC
V: TRBV5-8; size: .; length: 15; J: TRBJ1-3; D: TRBD1; CDR3: CASSFPTGTGNTIYF; DNA: TGTGCCAGCAGCTTCCCGACAGGGACTGGAAACACCATATATTTT
V: TRBV7-3; size: .; length: 14; J: TRBJ1-2; D: TRBD1; CDR3: CASSRDRAGGGYTF; DNA: TGTGCCAGCAGCCGGGACAGGGCAGGGGGTGGCTACACCTTC
V: TRBV4-1; size: .; length: 17; J: TRBJ2-6; D: .; CDR3: CASSQSLGGAGANVLTF; DNA: TGCGCCAGCAGCCAATCATTGGGGGGGGCCGGGGCCAACGTCCTGACTTTC
V: TRBV9; size: .; length: 15; J: TRBJ1-3; D: .; CDR3: CASSVDVTESNTIYF; DNA: TGTGCCAGCAGCGTAGATGTAACGGAATCGAACACCATATATTTT
V: TRBV27; size: .; length: 13; J: TRBJ2-5; D: .; CDR3: CASSNWVQETQYF; DNA: TGTGCCAGCAGTAACTGGGTACAAGAGACCCAGTACTTC
V: TRBV5-1; size: .; length: 16; J: TRBJ2-7; D: TRBD1; CDR3: CASSLSGGTGGYEQYF; DNA: TGCGCCAGCAGCTTGTCCGGAGGTACAGGGGGTTACGAGCAGTACTTC
V: TRBV6-5; size: .; length: 14; J: TRBJ2-1; D: TRBD2; CDR3: CASTRLAGGYEQFF; DNA: TGTGCCAGCACCCGACTAGCGGGAGGGTATGAGCAGTTCTTC
V: TRBV28; size: .; length: 13; J: TRBJ1-1; D: .; CDR3: CASSLSGNTEAFF; DNA: TGTGCCAGCAGTTTATCGGGGAACACTGAAGCTTTCTTT
V: TRBV5-8; size: few; length: 15; J: TRBJ2-2; D: .; CDR3: CASSLEGANTGELFF; DNA: TGTGCCAGCAGCTTGGAGGGTGCGAACACCGGGGAGCTGTTTTTT
V: TRBV5-1; size: .; length: 15; J: TRBJ1-2; D: .; CDR3: CASSLAGVGNYGYTF; DNA: TGCGCCAGCAGCTTGGCCGGGGTCGGAAACTATGGCTACACCTTC